The next 15 T cell receptor beta chains were all read from a single sample in a study of blood T cells in healthy people across ages. A second PCR, run for about 7 to 11 cycles, used a sample-barcoded 5' primer plus a J-beta primer mix. TCRdb fed the 5' RACE reads into MiXCR, producing one record per CDR3 protein. This sample has around 750,000 distinct CDR3 sequences; roughly 50% occur once, and the top ten carry about 42%. The sample was blood. All receptors come from an elderly man in good health.

V gene TRBV29-1 combines with J gene TRBJ2-2; no firm D call. CDR3 length equals 12 residues. CDR1 and CDR2 from the germline V gene are SQVTM and ANQGSEA. V lost 5 bases and J 4 bases, leaving 8 bases between the germline ends. In DNA form, the CDR3 reads TGCAGCGTTTCTGGGATCACCGGGGAGCTGTTTTTT. Amino acid sequence: CSVSGITGELFF.

The table lists this clonotype with a count of one. The V gene is TRBV20-1, the J gene TRBJ2-5; D not certain. Gene TRBJ2-7 matches the end of the DNA better, so the J call may be wrong. The CDR3 covers 16 residues. Germline loops: CDR1 DFQATT, CDR2 SNEGSKA (reference sequence). In DNA, the CDR3 is TGCAGTGCTACATTCATGGACGCCAAGGCATCGTACGAGCAGTACTTC. This encodes CSATFMDAKASYEQYF.

The rearrangement uses TRBV6-5 and TRBJ2-1; 13 positions agree with TRBD2. The CDR3 spans 16 residues. In germline, CDR1 is MNHEY, CDR2 SVGAGI. After removal of 8 bases from V and 5 bases from J, the junction contained 9 bases not matched to a gene. The CDR3 sequence: CASRLAGLAGNNEQFF. Written as DNA, the CDR3 is TGTGCCAGCCGACTAGCGGGACTAGCGGGAAACAATGAGCAGTTCTTC.

The V gene is TRBV6-5, the J gene TRBJ2-1, with D perhaps matching TRBD1 or TRBD2 (6 bases each). In germline, CDR1 is MNHEY, CDR2 SVGAGI. Trimming stripped 6 bases from V and 5 bases from J, with 17 bases between. This CDR3 is built from 15 residues. CDR3 residues: CASSSGANNHNEQFF. In nucleotides, the CDR3 is TGTGCCAGCAGCTCGGGGGCAAACAATCACAATGAGCAGTTCTTC.

A few counts support this clonotype. This chain connects TRBV21-1 to TRBJ2-1. TRBV21-1 is flagged as a pseudogene. The CDR3 consists of 11 residues. DNA for the CDR3: TGTGCCAGCAGGCAGAGGAGTGAGCAGTTCTTC. It codes for CASRQRSEQFF.

V and J are TRBV2 and TRBJ1-5; D possibly corresponds to TRBD1 (6 bases). The length of the CDR3 is 17 residues. CDR1 is SNHLY, CDR2 FYNNEI, per germline. V lost 6 bases and J lost 0, with 18 bases in between. The CDR3 DNA reads as TGTGCCAGCAGGGGGGCGGGGGGCAGGGGTAGCAATCAGCCCCAGCATTTT. Its translation: CASRGAGGRGSNQPQHF. The full variable domain, in which reference TRBV2 and TRBJ1-5 provide the parts outside the CDR3, is EPEVTQTPSHQVTQMGQEVILRCVPISNHLYFYWYRQILGQKVEFLVSFYNNEISEKSEIFDDQFSVERPDGSNFTLKIRSTKLEDSAMYFCASRGAGGRGSNQPQHFGDGTRLSIL.

This rearrangement joins TRBV7-7 to TRBJ2-1, with TRBD1 matching over 8 bases. CDR3 length: 14 residues. The ends lost 5 bases at V and 5 bases at J; junction bases unmatched: 5. Germline-derived CDR1 and CDR2 are SSHAT and FNYEAQ (reference sequence). The CDR3 sequence is CASSLRQGNNEQFF. As DNA, the CDR3 is TGTGCCAGCAGCCTTAGACAGGGGAACAATGAGCAGTTCTTC.

The rearrangement uses TRBV20-1 and TRBJ2-1, with 8 bases aligning to TRBD1. Germline CDR1 reads DFQATT; CDR2 reads SNEGSKA (reference sequence). V was clipped by 3 bases and J by 2 bases; unmatched bases: 6. This CDR3 has 15 amino acids. In DNA, the CDR3 is TGCAGTGCTAGGGACAGGGCTTGGACCTACAATGAGCAGTTCTTC. Its translation: CSARDRAWTYNEQFF.

V is TRBV5-1 and J is TRBJ2-3, with 8 bases that match TRBD2. With 4 bases clipped from V and 14 bases from J, the junction kept 15 bases outside the gene matches. CDR1 is SGHRS, CDR2 YFSETQ, per germline. CDR3 length: 14 residues. The chain's CDR3 is CASSPGGGKRYAYF. In nucleotides, the CDR3 is TGCGCCAGCAGCCCGGGAGGGGGGAAGAGATACGCGTATTTT. Drawing the rest from reference TRBV5-1 and TRBJ2-3, the complete variable domain is KAGVTQTPRYLIKTRGQQVTLSCSPISGHRSVSWYQQTPGQGLQFLFEYFSETQRNKGNFPGRFSGRQFSNSRSEMNVSTLELGDSALYLCASSPGGGKRYAYFGPGTRLTVL.

This clonotype was observed at least ten times. V usage is TRBV11-1 and J usage is TRBJ2-3, with TRBD1 as a possible D gene (6 bases). CDR3 length: 15 amino acids. With 3 bases removed from V and 4 bases from J, the gap between germline ends came to 14 bases. Germline CDR1 is SGHAT and CDR2 is FQDESV (reference sequence). CDR3 sequence: CASSFTRGVADTQYF. CDR3 nucleotide sequence: TGTGCCAGCAGCTTTACCAGGGGCGTCGCAGATACGCAGTATTTT.

The gene calls are TRBV6-5 and TRBJ1-1; TRBD1 aligns across 8 bases. The CDR3 has 15 amino acids. V gave up 7 bases and J gave up 0 bases; unmatched junction bases: 7. The germline gives CDR1 MNHEY, CDR2 SVGAGI. CDR3 sequence (DNA): TGTGCCAGCATCCAAGGACAGGGCATGAACACTGAAGCTTTCTTT. Amino acids: CASIQGQGMNTEAFF.

The J gene is TRBJ2-5, the V gene TRBV20-1; 10 nucleotides agree with TRBD2. The V and J ends lost 3 bases and 0 bases, in that order; junction bases with no gene match: 7. The CDR3 covers 16 residues. Looked up from germline, CDR1 is DFQATT and CDR2 is SNEGSKA (reference sequence). The CDR3 spells CSARGPGLANQETQYF. Here the CDR3 DNA reads TGCAGTGCTAGGGGACCGGGACTAGCGAACCAAGAGACCCAGTACTTC.

This sequence joins TRBV11-1 and TRBJ2-1; TRBD1 agrees at 7 bases. CDR1 and CDR2 from the germline V gene are SGHAT and FQDESV (reference sequence). The junction had 4 bases not matched to a gene; V was cut back by 0 bases and J by 8 bases. The CDR3 is made up of 14 amino acids. As DNA, the CDR3 is TGTGCCAGCAGCTTAGCGACAGGGTACGATGAGCAGTTCTTC. This gives the protein CASSLATGYDEQFF.

J is TRBJ1-1 and V is TRBV18; TRBD1 matches at 8 bases. The CDR3 sequence is 12 residues long. Per germline, CDR1 KGHSH and CDR2 LQKENI. J gave up 7 bases and V 3 bases, and 1 base lay outside the gene matches. The CDR3 sequence: CASSPGTGEAFF. CDR3 nucleotide sequence: TGTGCCAGCTCACCTGGGACAGGTGAAGCTTTCTTT. The variable domain in full, with the rest retrieved from reference TRBV18 and TRBJ1-1, is NAGVMQNPRHLVRRRGQEARLRCSPMKGHSHVYWYRQLPEEGLKFMVYLQKENIIDESGMPKERFSAEFPKEGPSILRIQQVVRGDSAAYFCASSPGTGEAFFGQGTRLTVV.

The rearrangement joins TRBV5-1 to TRBJ2-3; no clear D. With 0 bases removed from V and 1 base from J, the gap between germline ends came to 6 bases. CDR1 is SGHRS and CDR2 is YFSETQ in the germline V gene. There are 14 residues in the CDR3. The CDR3 bases are TGCGCCAGCAGCTTGGGGTTCGGCACAGATACGCAGTATTTT. Protein sequence: CASSLGFGTDTQYF.